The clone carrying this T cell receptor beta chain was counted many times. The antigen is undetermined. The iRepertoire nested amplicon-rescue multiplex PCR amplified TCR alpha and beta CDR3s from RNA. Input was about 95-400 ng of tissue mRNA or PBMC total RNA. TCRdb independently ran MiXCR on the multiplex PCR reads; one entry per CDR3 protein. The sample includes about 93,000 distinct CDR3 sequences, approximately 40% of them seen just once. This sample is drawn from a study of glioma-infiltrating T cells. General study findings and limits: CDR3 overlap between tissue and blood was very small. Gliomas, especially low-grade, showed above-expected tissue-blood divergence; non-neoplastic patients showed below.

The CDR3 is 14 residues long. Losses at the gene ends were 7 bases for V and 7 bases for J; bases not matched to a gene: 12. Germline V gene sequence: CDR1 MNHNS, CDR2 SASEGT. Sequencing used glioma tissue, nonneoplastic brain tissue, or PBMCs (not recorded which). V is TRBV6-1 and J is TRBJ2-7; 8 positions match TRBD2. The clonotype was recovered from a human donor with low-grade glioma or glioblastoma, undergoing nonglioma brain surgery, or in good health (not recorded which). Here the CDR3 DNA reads TGTGCCAGCACTTTACTAGCGGAGTCCGGGGAGCAGTACTTC. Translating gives CASTLLAESGEQYF.